This TCR beta chain was profiled in a study of T cells in Graves' hyperthyroidism and ophthalmopathy. The V gene's germline CDR1 is MNHEY and CDR2 SMNVEV (reference sequence). J was trimmed by 3 bases and V by 2 bases; bases with no gene match: 10. The CDR3 contains 16 residues. TCR beta CDR3 regions were amplified from RNA transcripts. First-round RT-PCR with HTBI primers amplified the TCR CDR3 region. Using its own MiXCR run on the multiplex PCR reads, TCRdb lists one record per CDR3 protein. This sample has over 500,000 distinct CDR3 sequences, with approximately 16% found just once. This clonotype was counted between two and nine times.

The chain combines TRBV27 with TRBJ2-7, with 7 bases identical to TRBD1. Sequenced material: blood. The TCR originated in a woman aged 25-40 years with Graves' ophthalmopathy. The CDR3 DNA follows: TGTGCCAGCAGTTTAACGCCGGGACAGCAAATCTACGAGCAGTACTTC. Translated, it gives CASSLTPGQQIYEQYF.